What follows are 26 T cell receptor beta chains derived from one specimen sequenced in a study of neoadjuvant anti-PD-1 for oral cavity cancer. The time point denotes: after neoadjuvant nivolumab, at surgical resection. Clones were read by immunoSEQ multiplex PCR, and TCRdb kept only the in-frame ones, dropping some. Of about 14,000 clones in the sample, about 76% were seen once. This specimen consisted of PBMCs, obtained after nivolumab (anti-PD-1) treatment. The receptors originated from a person aged 35-79 years with oral cavity squamous cell carcinoma.

This sequence joins TRBV4-1 and TRBJ2-7, with a weak D call TRBD2 (5 bases). Trimming pared 0 bases from V and 3 bases from J, leaving 15 bases between. The CDR3 spans 16 residues. Germline V CDR1 and CDR2: MGHRA, YSYEKL. CDR3 DNA: TGCGCCAGCAGCCAAGAGGGAGATAGGCCAGTCTACGAGCAGTACTTC. Its translation is CASSQEGDRPVYEQYF.

CDR3 bases: TGCGCCAGCAGCTTGGCAATGGCGGGAGGGACCGCTTACGAGCAGTACTTC. This encodes CASSLAMAGGTAYEQYF. The chain has TRBV5-1 and TRBJ2-7; 9 bases agree with TRBD2. The CDR3 extends over 17 amino acids. Germline values: CDR1 SGHRS, CDR2 YFSETQ. Trimming removed 0 bases from V and 4 bases from J; junction bases left unmatched: 11.

CDR3: CASSPDLDTQYF. In nucleotides, the CDR3 is TGTGCCAGCAGCCCAGACTTGGATACGCAGTATTTT. J is TRBJ2-3 and V is TRBV7-6; D uncertain. V dropped 5 bases and J dropped 6 bases, with 9 bases sitting between them. The V gene's germline CDR1 is SGHVS and CDR2 FNYEAQ. The CDR3 is made up of 12 amino acids.

This clone has only a few counts. The V call is TRBV5-1, the J call TRBJ1-1; D is perhaps TRBD1 (5 bases). Germline V gene data show CDR1 as SGHRS and CDR2 as YFSETQ. The CDR3 has 14 residues. Trimming shortened V by 4 bases and J by 6 bases, and 16 bases separated the two germline ends. CDR3 region: CASSGGNQGAEAFF. For the CDR3, the DNA is TGCGCCAGCAGCGGGGGGAATCAGGGCGCTGAAGCTTTCTTT.

The chain recombines TRBV7-9 with TRBJ1-5, with D unclear. Germline CDR1 SEHNR, CDR2 FQNEAQ (reference sequence). CDR3 size: 14 residues. With 2 bases removed from V and 0 bases from J, the gap between germline ends came to 5 bases. CDR3 coding DNA: TGTGCCAGCAGCTTAATGGGTAGCAATCAGCCCCAGCATTTT. This sequence encodes CASSLMGSNQPQHF.

The V call is TRBV27, the J call TRBJ2-7, with 8 nucleotides matching TRBD1. The CDR3 consists of 14 residues. Germline V gene lookup returns CDR1 MNHEY and CDR2 SMNVEV (reference sequence). V trimming: 5 bases; J trimming: 9 bases; junction bases outside the gene matches: 12. CDR3 sequence (DNA): TGTGCCAGCAGTCTGGCACTTGGTGGACAGGGGCAGTACTTC. Its translation is CASSLALGGQGQYF.

The J gene is TRBJ1-2, the V gene TRBV15; tentative D call: TRBD1 (6 bases). V was pared by 0 bases and J by 4 bases, with 12 bases between. The CDR3 spans 15 residues. The germline CDR1 and CDR2 sequences are LNHNV and YYDKDF (reference sequence). The CDR3 nucleotides are TGTGCCACCAGCAGAGATCCAGGGGTGGGCTATGGCTACACCTTC. Translating it yields CATSRDPGVGYGYTF.

V and J are TRBV7-9 and TRBJ1-4; TRBD1 might be the D (5 bases). CDR3 size: 14 residues. The germline gives CDR1 SEHNR, CDR2 FQNEAQ (reference sequence). V lost 11 bases to trimming and J lost 5 bases, with 18 bases between them. CDR3 nucleotide sequence: TGTGCCTCCTCCCCGGGGCTGGCAAATGAAAAACTGTTTTTT. Translation: CASSPGLANEKLFF.

The V call is TRBV4-1, the J call TRBJ2-1, with 7 bases that match TRBD1. Unmatched junction bases numbered 3, after V lost 4 bases and J lost 6 bases. Germline V gene data show CDR1 as MGHRA and CDR2 as YSYEKL. This CDR3 spans 13 amino acids. This CDR3 is CASSLGQVNEQFF. The DNA of the CDR3 is TGCGCCAGCAGCCTCGGACAGGTCAATGAGCAGTTCTTC.

V usage is TRBV5-6 and J usage is TRBJ2-1; 10 positions agree with TRBD2. Germline loops: CDR1 SGHDT, CDR2 YYEEEE. The CDR3 loop spans 15 amino acids. The trim removed 5 bases at V and 6 bases at J, leaving 8 bases unmatched. CDR3 amino acids: CASSRGTSALNEQFF. CDR3 sequence (DNA): TGTGCCAGCAGTCGGGGGACTAGCGCCCTCAATGAGCAGTTCTTC.

This chain joins TRBV4-2 and TRBJ2-1, with 9 bases aligning to TRBD1. V shed 0 bases, J shed 4 bases, and the junction held 4 bases outside the gene matches. CDR3 length: 16 residues. Germline V gene lookup returns CDR1 LGHNA and CDR2 YNFKEQ. The CDR3 loop is CASSQEGQGTYNEQFF. The CDR3 DNA is TGTGCCAGCAGCCAAGAAGGACAGGGGACTTACAATGAGCAGTTCTTC.

This rearrangement joins TRBV27 to TRBJ1-1; 7 bases map to TRBD1. Trimming removed 7 bases from V and 2 bases from J; junction bases left unmatched: 7. Germline CDR1 is MNHEY and CDR2 is SMNVEV (reference sequence). CDR3 length: 14 residues. The CDR3 bases are TGTGCCAGCACACCAGGACAGGAAAACACTGAAGCTTTCTTT. Encoded protein: CASTPGQENTEAFF.

This clone has only a few counts. The chain employs TRBV6-5 and TRBJ1-2, with 8 bases matching TRBD1. Germline V gene data show CDR1 as MNHEY and CDR2 as SVGAGI. The CDR3 is made up of 13 amino acids. V lost 6 bases and J lost 6; bases outside the gene matches: 6. The CDR3 spells CASREQGGNGYTF. Here the CDR3 DNA reads TGTGCCAGCAGGGAACAGGGGGGAAATGGCTACACCTTC.

The chain uses TRBV10-3 and TRBJ2-5; D may be TRBD2 (6 bases). V was clipped by 2 bases and J by 5 bases, with 18 bases between them. The CDR3 is made up of 16 amino acids. Germline V lookup: CDR1 ENHRY, CDR2 SYGVKD. The CDR3 DNA sequence: TGTGCCATCAGTGAGGGCGGGGCGGAAAAGAAGGAGACCCAGTACTTC. Its translation: CAISEGGAEKKETQYF.

CDR3 nucleotide sequence: TGTGCCAGTAGTGGGGCCTCGGGCACCGGGGAGCTGTTTTTT. It codes for CASSGASGTGELFF. The J gene is TRBJ2-2, the V gene TRBV19; weak D call: TRBD1 (5 bases). This CDR3 is 14 amino acids long. Trimming left V 5 bases short and J 4 bases short, with 11 bases between. Germline lookup yields CDR1 LNHDA and CDR2 SQIVND (reference sequence). Full variable domain (missing parts from reference TRBV19 and TRBJ2-2): DGGITQSPKYLFRKEGQNVTLSCEQNLNHDAMYWYRQDPGQGLRLIYYSQIVNDFQKGDIAEGYSVSREKKESFPLTVTSAQKNPTAFYLCASSGASGTGELFFGEGSRLTVL.

The gene calls are TRBV11-2 and TRBJ1-4, with no clear D. V lost 3 bases, J lost 0 bases, and 8 bases lay in between. Germline CDR1 is SGHAT and CDR2 is FQNNGV. This CDR3 is built from 15 residues. The CDR3 DNA reads as TGTGCCAGCAGCTTGTTCACAGCAACTAATGAAAAACTGTTTTTT. Its protein is CASSLFTATNEKLFF.

The V call is TRBV9, the J call TRBJ2-1; D not resolved. CDR1 is SGDLS, CDR2 YYNGEE, per germline. The CDR3 is 16 residues long. Trimming took off 0 bases at V and 0 bases at J, with 10 bases between the two ends. This CDR3 is CASSVDVGHSYNEQFF. As DNA, the CDR3 is TGTGCCAGCAGCGTAGATGTGGGCCACTCCTACAATGAGCAGTTCTTC.

V and J are TRBV11-2 and TRBJ2-3; maybe TRBD2 (6 bases). Germline-derived CDR1 and CDR2 are SGHAT and FQNNGV. The V gene lost 4 bases and the J gene lost 0 bases, with 17 bases spanning the gap. This CDR3 contains 17 residues. The CDR3 is CASSSSPASASTDTQYF. The CDR3 region has the DNA TGTGCCAGCAGCTCTTCCCCAGCTAGCGCGAGCACAGATACGCAGTATTTT.

The chain employs TRBV7-8 and TRBJ2-2; weak D call: TRBD2 (6 bases). Trimming took 6 bases from V and 4 from J, leaving 12 bases between them. CDR3 length: 14 amino acids. Germline V gives CDR1 SGHVS, CDR2 FQNEAQ. The chain's CDR3 is CASSSSSVTGELFF. The CDR3 nucleotides are TGTGCCAGCAGTTCATCTAGCGTCACCGGGGAGCTGTTTTTT.

The V and J genes are TRBV5-6 and TRBJ1-1; D perhaps matches TRBD1 (5 bases). Germline V lookup: CDR1 SGHDT, CDR2 YYEEEE. Between the trimmed V and J ends, which lost 3 bases and 3 bases, there was a span of 9 bases. This CDR3 contains 13 residues. The CDR3 bases are TGTGCCAGCAGCTCGGGGACCCACACTGAAGCTTTCTTT. This encodes CASSSGTHTEAFF.

The CDR3 region is CASTGGDPVTEAFF. CDR3 DNA: TGTGCCAGTACAGGGGGCGACCCCGTGACTGAAGCTTTCTTT. J is TRBJ1-1 and V is TRBV21-1; the table's D call of TRBD1 was not tested on the DNA. TRBV21-1 is marked as a pseudogene. The CDR3 extends over 14 amino acids.

This clone was picked up one time. This chain joins TRBV30 and TRBJ2-2; 9 bases agree with TRBD1. CDR1 and CDR2 from the germline V gene are GTSNPN and SVGIG (reference sequence). The CDR3 loop spans 15 amino acids. The trim removed 3 bases at V and 5 bases at J, leaving 7 bases unmatched. CDR3 in DNA: TGTGCCTGGAGGATTCGGGACAGGGCGACCGGGGAGCTGTTTTTT. Translating gives CAWRIRDRATGELFF.

The chain carries TRBV2 and TRBJ2-1; D remains unclear. The CDR3 extends over 12 amino acids. V was shortened by 7 bases and J by 8 bases, with 12 bases between the two germline ends. Germline V CDR1 and CDR2: SNHLY, FYNNEI. The CDR3 sequence: CASNQLGHEQFF. CDR3 DNA: TGTGCCAGCAACCAGCTAGGGCATGAGCAGTTCTTC.

V usage is TRBV10-3 and J usage is TRBJ1-2, with 7 bases aligning to TRBD1. The CDR3 contains 14 residues. Germline CDR1 is ENHRY and CDR2 is SYGVKD. V shed 7 bases, J shed 1 base, and the junction held 6 bases outside the gene matches. DNA of the CDR3: TGTGCCATCACGGGTGGGACAGTTAACTATGGCTACACCTTC. Translation gives CAITGGTVNYGYTF.

The V and J genes are TRBV5-4 and TRBJ2-3; possible D gene TRBD2, 6 bases. Trimming cost V 4 bases and J 2 bases, with 14 bases left between them. CDR3 length: 15 amino acids. CDR1 and CDR2 (germline): SGHNT, YYREEE (reference sequence). The CDR3 spells CASSRELANTDTQYF. In DNA, the CDR3 is TGTGCCAGCAGCCGCGAACTAGCAAACACAGATACGCAGTATTTT.

The V and J genes are TRBV30 and TRBJ2-2; TRBD1 aligns across 9 bases. V gave up 0 bases and J gave up 7 bases; unmatched junction bases: 6. The germline V gene has CDR1 GTSNPN and CDR2 SVGIG (reference sequence). The CDR3 sequence is 15 residues long. The CDR3: CAWSVRDREFGELFF. The CDR3 region has the DNA TGTGCCTGGAGTGTACGGGACAGGGAGTTCGGGGAGCTGTTTTTT.